Shown below are 20 T cell receptor beta chains from a single sample sequenced in a study of blood T cell repertoires in COVID-19 (TCRdb year 2020). Libraries were constructed by the immunoSEQ multiplex PCR assay. Held by TCRdb, this immuneACCESS table contains in-frame sequences only and omits some clones. Under half of the omission traces to an unresolved V gene where checked; the cause of the rest is unknown. The sample table shows about 110,000 clones, and 88% are seen once. The ten largest clones capture over 2% of the sample. Sequencing used peripheral blood. These receptors all come from a human donor in a cohort sampled during active COVID-19.

J is TRBJ2-1 and V is TRBV18; possible D gene TRBD2, 6 bases. Germline loops: CDR1 KGHSH, CDR2 LQKENI. V shed 6 bases and J shed 8 bases, with 11 bases lying between them. This CDR3 contains 12 residues. The CDR3 DNA reads TGTGCCAGCTCGGCGGGAAACGATGAGCAGTTCTTC. This codes for CASSAGNDEQFF. The variable domain in full, completed from reference TRBV18 and TRBJ2-1, reads NAGVMQNPRHLVRRRGQEARLRCSPMKGHSHVYWYRQLPEEGLKFMVYLQKENIIDESGMPKERFSAEFPKEGPSILRIQQVVRGDSAAYFCASSAGNDEQFFGPGTRLTVL.

This clone was counted between two and nine times. This rearrangement joins TRBV10-3 to TRBJ1-2; 10 positions agree with TRBD1. This CDR3 region has 13 residues. Trimming removed 6 bases from V and 6 bases from J; junction bases left unmatched: 4. The germline V gene encodes CDR1 ENHRY and CDR2 SYGVKD. CDR3 protein: CAISGTGDHGYTF. The CDR3 DNA sequence: TGTGCCATCAGCGGGACAGGGGATCATGGCTACACCTTC.

This sequence joins TRBV4-1 and TRBJ1-2; TRBD1 matches at 11 bases. The V gene's germline CDR1 is MGHRA and CDR2 YSYEKL. The CDR3 covers 17 residues. V was pared by 2 bases and J by 4 bases, with 9 bases of the junction left unmatched. The CDR3: CASSQPGTGGSGYGYTF. CDR3 bases: TGCGCCAGCAGCCAACCCGGGACAGGGGGAAGTGGCTATGGCTACACCTTC.

The chain uses TRBV25-1 and TRBJ2-2; 9 nucleotides line up with TRBD1. The CDR3 is 16 residues long. From germline, CDR1 is MGHDK and CDR2 SYGVNS. Trimming cost V 3 bases and J 4 bases; bases outside gene matches: 6. CDR3 amino acids: CASSDRGQGTTGELFF. CDR3 nucleotide sequence: TGTGCCAGCAGTGACCGCGGACAGGGGACCACCGGGGAGCTGTTTTTT.

The chain couples TRBV18 to TRBJ1-2; 8 nucleotides agree with TRBD1. V lost 5 bases, J lost 7 bases, and 12 bases stayed unmatched. CDR1 is KGHSH and CDR2 is LQKENI in the germline V gene. The CDR3 consists of 15 residues. CDR3 sequence (DNA): TGTGCCAGCTCAACGAACGACAGGGGATTCTTTGGCTACACCTTC. Translating it yields CASSTNDRGFFGYTF.

The sample holds one count of this clone. This rearrangement joins TRBV6-5 to TRBJ2-7; 10 bases fit TRBD2. The CDR3 length is 16 residues. Trimming removed 4 bases from V and 0 bases from J; junction bases left unmatched: 6. The V gene's germline CDR1 is MNHEY and CDR2 SVGAGI. The CDR3 sequence: CASSSRTSGSSYEQYF. DNA of the CDR3: TGTGCCAGCAGTTCCCGGACTAGCGGCTCCTCCTACGAGCAGTACTTC.

The chain is built from TRBV5-1 and TRBJ2-7; D perhaps matches TRBD1 (8 bases). The CDR3 is made up of 16 amino acids. Per the germline V gene, CDR1 is SGHRS and CDR2 is YFSETQ. The V end was cut by 4 bases, the J end by 3 bases, with 20 bases between. In nucleotides, the CDR3 is TGCGCCAGCAGCGAGGGCCCCACAGGGGGGGTCTACGAGCAGTACTTC. Protein: CASSEGPTGGVYEQYF.

The CDR3 protein is CATSRGQSTGELFF. CDR3 DNA: TGTGCCACCAGCAGAGGACAAAGCACCGGGGAGCTGTTTTTT. The rearrangement uses TRBV15 and TRBJ2-2; D not resolved. V lost 1 base and J 4 bases, leaving 7 bases between the germline ends. There are 14 residues in the CDR3. CDR1 and CDR2 from the germline V gene are LNHNV and YYDKDF (reference sequence).

A few counts support this clone. CDR3: CASSGLLNTEAFF. The CDR3 coding sequence is TGTGCCAGCAGTGGACTTTTGAACACTGAAGCTTTCTTT. The chain combines TRBV2 with TRBJ1-1, with unresolved D. The ends were cut back, 4 bases at V and 0 bases at J, with 6 bases in the middle. Germline V gene lookup returns CDR1 SNHLY and CDR2 FYNNEI. The CDR3 totals 13 residues.

The chain is built from TRBV7-3 and TRBJ2-7; D unresolved. Deletions cut 1 base from V and 7 bases from J, with 14 bases between. The CDR3 covers 14 residues. Germline V gene sequence: CDR1 SGHTA, CDR2 FQGTGA. CDR3: CASSLNSPGGEQYF. CDR3 nucleotide sequence: TGTGCCAGCAGCTTAAACTCACCGGGTGGAGAGCAGTACTTC.

This chain uses TRBV5-1 with TRBJ2-5; D is possibly TRBD1 (5 bases). This CDR3 has 14 residues. V gave up 1 base and J gave up 1 base, with 8 bases separating them. Germline values: CDR1 SGHRS, CDR2 YFSETQ. DNA of the CDR3: TGCGCCAGCAGCTTGTTAGGGGTCCAAGAGACCCAGTACTTC. Encoded protein: CASSLLGVQETQYF.

This clone is a singleton in its sample. The CDR3 loop reads CASSSAGQGYEQYF. The CDR3 nucleotides are TGTGCCAGCAGTTCCGCGGGACAGGGCTACGAGCAGTACTTC. The chain recombines TRBV6-6 with TRBJ2-7; 9 positions agree with TRBD1. With V trimmed by 4 bases and J by 3 bases, 4 bases remained unmatched. The CDR3 totals 14 residues. In germline, CDR1 is MNHNY, CDR2 SVGAGI (reference sequence).

The rearrangement joins TRBV27 to TRBJ2-3, with 7 bases aligning to TRBD1. The V and J ends lost 7 bases and 1 base, in that order; junction bases with no gene match: 11. CDR3 length equals 16 residues. CDR1 is MNHEY, CDR2 SMNVEV, per germline (reference sequence). The CDR3 DNA is TGTGCCAGCACTAATCGACTCCAGGGGGGCACAGATACGCAGTATTTT. Amino acid sequence: CASTNRLQGGTDTQYF.

V is TRBV28 and J is TRBJ1-2, with TRBD1 identical over 8 bases. This CDR3 contains 17 residues. Germline V gives CDR1 MDHEN, CDR2 SYDVKM. V shed 4 bases, J shed 4 bases, and the junction held 14 bases outside the gene matches. The CDR3 here is CASSSFRGPAIAYGYTF. CDR3 bases: TGTGCCAGCAGTTCCTTCAGGGGGCCGGCGATAGCCTATGGCTACACCTTC.

The chain joins TRBV3-1 (or the pseudogene TRBV3-2) to TRBJ1-2, with a tentative D call TRBD1 (6 bases). The CDR3 sequence is 12 residues long. Trimming removed 2 bases from V and 9 bases from J, with 10 bases in between. CDR1 and CDR2 (germline): LGHDT, YNNKEL (reference sequence). This chain's CDR3 is CASSQPQGSYTF. The CDR3, as DNA: TGTGCCAGCAGCCAACCACAGGGTAGCTACACCTTC.

The rearrangement joins TRBV24-1 to TRBJ1-5, with D possibly matching TRBD1 (5 bases). CDR1 and CDR2 (germline): KGHDR, SFDVKD. This CDR3 is built from 13 residues. V was pared by 12 bases and J by 1 base, with 12 bases between. The CDR3 nucleotides read TGTGCCCCCCAGGGAAGGAGCAATCAGCCCCAGCATTTT. As protein: CAPQGRSNQPQHF.

This clone has a single count. This chain connects TRBV28 to TRBJ1-5; 7 bases match TRBD1. J gave up 6 bases and V 3 bases, and 8 bases lay outside the gene matches. Germline-derived CDR1 and CDR2 are MDHEN and SYDVKM. The CDR3 extends over 15 amino acids. In DNA form, the CDR3 reads TGTGCCAGCAGTTTTCGGCAGGGGGGAACTCAGCCCCAGCATTTT. It yields the protein CASSFRQGGTQPQHF. Full variable domain (outside the CDR3, taken from reference TRBV28 and TRBJ1-5): DVKVTQSSRYLVKRTGEKVFLECVQDMDHENMFWYRQDPGLGLRLIYFSYDVKMKEKGDIPEGYSVSREKKERFSLILESASTNQTSMYLCASSFRQGGTQPQHFGDGTRLSIL.

This chain links TRBV6-6 with TRBJ2-3, with D possibly matching TRBD2 (6 bases). Germline assignment: CDR1 MNHNY and CDR2 SVGAGI (reference sequence). CDR3 length equals 17 residues. V lost 5 bases to trimming and J lost 5 bases, with 23 bases between them. CDR3 region: CASSHPRGIRRQDTQYF. CDR3 nucleotides: TGTGCCAGCAGTCACCCCCGGGGGATTAGGCGGCAAGATACGCAGTATTTT.

The chain combines TRBV6-5 with TRBJ1-2; D remains unclear. V lost 8 bases and J lost 2, with 9 bases in between. CDR1 and CDR2 from the germline V gene are MNHEY and SVGAGI. CDR3 size: 12 residues. In nucleotides, the CDR3 is TGTGCCAGCGACTCTGTGAACTATGGCTACACCTTC. Protein sequence: CASDSVNYGYTF.

The chain couples TRBV5-1 to TRBJ1-1; TRBD1 aligns across 7 bases. The germline gives CDR1 SGHRS, CDR2 YFSETQ. The CDR3 is made up of 15 amino acids. Trimming took 7 bases from V and 1 from J; bases not matched to a gene: 10. CDR3 sequence reads: CASGDDRVQNTEAFF. In DNA form, the CDR3 reads TGCGCCAGCGGGGATGACAGGGTCCAGAACACTGAAGCTTTCTTT.